One T cell receptor (beta chain) is described in this entry. The CDR3 extends over 17 amino acids. CDR1 is SNHLY, CDR2 FYNNEI, per germline. After removal of 2 bases from V and 4 bases from J, the junction contained 7 bases not matched to a gene. Generated by immunoSEQ multiplex PCR, the TCRdb table keeps only in-frame clones and is missing some. In the table there are 120,000 or so clones, less than 75% of which are singletons. The record originates from a study of blood T cell repertoires in COVID-19. What was sequenced was peripheral blood. This chain connects TRBV2 to TRBJ1-5, with 11 bases aligning to TRBD1. This TCR was sampled from a human donor with acute or convalescent COVID-19. The donor label of this sample is uncertain. The CDR3 DNA is TGTGCCAGCAGTGAATTTCGGGGACAGGGGGGGAATCAGCCCCAGCATTTT. Protein: CASSEFRGQGGNQPQHF.